This TCR beta chain was captured in a study of blood T cell repertoires in COVID-19. About the study: Acute and convalescent COVID-19 samples came from the United States, Italy and Spain. PBMCs, B-cell-depleted T cells, or T cells were the source of the cDNA or gDNA that made up the material.

Original processing methods: Quantification of nucleated cells was approximated via reference gene primer amplification. Clones were sequenced by immunoSEQ multiplex PCR, and TCRdb holds only the in-frame ones, with some missing. V and J calls and clone size are copied from that table; D and trimming were computed from the DNA. The repertoire holds about 77,000 clones, more than 75% seen once, with 16% in the top ten. Per germline, CDR1 LNHDA and CDR2 SQIVND (reference sequence). Trimming cost V 10 bases and J 4 bases; bases outside gene matches: 3. The CDR3 contains 12 residues. The specimen sequenced was peripheral blood. The origin of this receptor is a woman older than 75 with active or convalescent COVID-19. V is TRBV19 and J is TRBJ1-5; 8 nucleotides line up with TRBD1. The CDR3 here is CATDRANQPQHF. The CDR3 region has the DNA TGTGCCACGGACAGGGCAAATCAGCCCCAGCATTTT.